Listed below are T cell receptor beta chains from one sample, sequenced in a study of T cell responses to AZD1222 COVID-19 vaccine. Some clones are missing from TCRdb's copy, which holds only in-frame ones; the method was immunoSEQ multiplex PCR. Seen here are about 130,000 clones, 92% observed once, and the top ten hold 1% to 1.3%. Sample: peripheral blood, taken 28 days after the second AZD1222 dose. The receptors stem from an adult who received the AZD1222 COVID-19 vaccine. CDR3s include the opening cysteine and the closing phenylalanine or tryptophan. D genes are given only for firm matches. Clone size is shown for a subset of rows, as once, few, many or a class of expanded clone.

v_call	d_call	clone_size	j_call	cdr3_length	cdr3_nt	cdr3_aa
TRBV6-2/TRBV6-3	.	.	TRBJ2-3	14	TGTGCCAGCAGTGTCCGGGAAACCACAGATACGCAGTATTTT	CASSVRETTDTQYF
TRBV19	.	once	TRBJ1-1	13	TGTGCCAGTAAAAGGACAGCGAACACTGAAGCTTTCTTT	CASKRTANTEAFF
TRBV30	TRBD2	.	TRBJ2-1	15	TGTGCCTGGAGAGCCGGGAGCGGGGGGGCCTGGGAGCAGTTCTTC	CAWRAGSGGAWEQFF
TRBV6-6	TRBD1	.	TRBJ2-2	17	TGTGCCAGCAGTCCCTTCAGGACAGGGAGTCGTGTCGGGGAGCTGTTTTTT	CASSPFRTGSRVGELFF
TRBV15	TRBD1	.	TRBJ1-1	12	TGTGCCACCAGCACGGGACAGGGCGAAGCTTTCTTT	CATSTGQGEAFF
TRBV29-1	TRBD2	.	TRBJ2-7	12	TGCAGCGTTTTCGGGACTACTTACGAGCAGTACTTC	CSVFGTTYEQYF
TRBV5-6	.	.	TRBJ1-2	16	TGTGCCAGCAGCTTGGAGGCAGGCACCCTATTCTATGGCTACACCTTC	CASSLEAGTLFYGYTF
TRBV10-3	.	few	TRBJ2-1	11	TGTGCCATCAGTGGGAACAATGAGCAGTTCTTC	CAISGNNEQFF
TRBV6-5	.	.	TRBJ1-6	14	TGTGCCAGCAGTCTTAGGGGCAATAATTCACCCCTCCACTTT	CASSLRGNNSPLHF
TRBV6-5	TRBD1	once	TRBJ1-2	13	TGTGCCAGCAGTTATCGACAGGGCTATGGCTACACCTTC	CASSYRQGYGYTF
TRBV7-9	TRBD1	.	TRBJ1-4	13	TGTGCCAGCAGCTGGGGGACAGCCGAAAAACTGTTTTTT	CASSWGTAEKLFF
TRBV23-1	.	.	TRBJ1-1	15	TGCGCCAGCAGCCAAGGGCGGCAGCTGAACACTGAAGCTTTCTTT	CASSQGRQLNTEAFF
TRBV29-1	.	.	TRBJ1-5	12	TGCAGCGTCGGGGGGGGCAATCAGCCCCAGCATTTT	CSVGGGNQPQHF